The following is a TCR beta chain sequence with its context. Antigen: not known. The source of the sample is a study of blood T cells in healthy people across ages. Whole-study findings and limits: Investigators viewed diversity estimates from one million T cells as underestimates, the study reported.

Primers used in a second PCR of about 6 to 11 cycles were a sample-barcoded 5' primer and a J-beta primer mix. Carrying 12 random nucleotides, a template-switch adaptor labeled each individual cDNA molecule. MiXCR, run by TCRdb on the 5' RACE reads, gives a single entry per CDR3 protein. The sample carries about 1.7 million distinct CDR3 sequences, 28% recorded once. This CDR3 has 15 amino acids. Germline-derived CDR1 and CDR2 are MNHEY and SVGAGI. Trimming pared 0 bases from V and 8 bases from J, leaving 16 bases between. The chain links TRBV6-5 to TRBJ1-2, with a weak D call TRBD1 (5 bases). This receptor was obtained from a woman in her twenties or thirties in good health. Sequencing was done on a sample of blood. DNA of the CDR3: TGTGCCAGCAGTTACTCACAGACAGTTCATACGGGCTACACCTTC. Translating it yields CASSYSQTVHTGYTF.